What follows are 10 T cell receptor beta chains derived from one specimen sequenced in a study of regulatory T cells in long-lasting Graves disease. Time point denoted: newly diagnosed GD, antithyroid drugs for less than 3 months. Researchers made the TCR library from RNA that was extracted from PBMCs. Arm-PCR of CDR3 regions and iRepertoire HTBI primers were the basis on which TCR beta libraries were built. TCRdb itself ran the multiplex PCR reads through MiXCR, one entry per CDR3 protein. The data contain roughly 360,000 distinct CDR3 sequences, approximately 12% of them singletons. The same sample was also studied in work on T cells in Graves' hyperthyroidism and ophthalmopathy.

The sample was peripheral blood mononuclear cells (PBMCs), taken at new diagnosis, from a patient treated with antithyroid drugs. The receptors stem from a woman aged 18-29 years with Graves disease.

This clonotype appeared many times. The gene calls are TRBV24-1 and TRBJ2-1, with TRBD1 as a possible D gene (5 bases). CDR1 is KGHDR and CDR2 is SFDVKD in the germline V gene. The CDR3 is 13 amino acids. Trimming stripped 4 bases from V and 5 bases from J, with 8 bases between. CDR3 in DNA: TGTGCCACCAGTGACCTACAGGACAATGAGCAGTTCTTC. It codes for CATSDLQDNEQFF.

The sample holds many counts of this clonotype. The rearrangement uses TRBV28 and TRBJ2-1; D may match TRBD1 or TRBD2 (5 bases each). V lost 2 bases and J lost 7, with 15 bases in between. Germline CDR1 MDHEN, CDR2 SYDVKM. The CDR3 consists of 15 residues. CDR3 coding DNA: TGTGCCAGCAGTTTACGGGGCAGGGTATCAAATGAGCAGTTCTTC. It yields the protein CASSLRGRVSNEQFF.

A few counts support this clonotype. The chain links TRBV4-3 to TRBJ2-3; D remains unclear. The germline V gene has CDR1 LGHNA and CDR2 YSLEER. The CDR3 contains 16 residues. The V gene lost 0 bases and the J gene lost 0 bases, with 10 bases spanning the gap. The CDR3 nucleotides are TGCGCCAGCAGCCAAGATGTGTGGGCCAGCACAGATACGCAGTATTTT. Its protein product is CASSQDVWASTDTQYF.

This clonotype was recorded many times. The CDR3 protein is CASSEARAGYGYTF. The CDR3 nucleotides are TGTGCCAGCAGTGAAGCGCGGGCAGGCTATGGCTACACCTTC. The V gene is TRBV2, the J gene TRBJ1-2; D is ambiguous. Trimming cost V 0 bases and J 4 bases, with 9 bases left between them. The germline gives CDR1 SNHLY, CDR2 FYNNEI. The CDR3 runs to 14 residues.

As to this clonotype: An end of the junction differs from the germline gene, which may be a read error. The CDR3 protein is CASSPQVYSNQPQHF. DNA for the CDR3: TGCGCCAGCAGCCCCCAGGTTTATAGCAATCAGCCCCAGCATTTT. This chain links TRBV7-2 with TRBJ1-5; D gene ambiguous. Per germline, CDR1 SGHTA and CDR2 FQGNSA. The CDR3 totals 15 residues.

J is TRBJ1-1 and V is TRBV15; TRBD1 aligns across 7 bases. Per the germline V gene, CDR1 is LNHNV and CDR2 is YYDKDF (reference sequence). This CDR3 has 14 residues. J was trimmed by 7 bases and V by 0 bases; bases with no gene match: 5. CDR3 DNA: TGTGCCACCAGCAGAGATAACAGGGGAAATGAAGCTTTCTTT. Translating it yields CATSRDNRGNEAFF.

This clonotype was found once. J is TRBJ2-1 and V is TRBV27, with D unclear. In germline, CDR1 is MNHEY, CDR2 SMNVEV (reference sequence). The CDR3 loop spans 12 amino acids. V was trimmed by 4 bases and J by 10 bases, leaving 11 bases between them. The chain's CDR3 is CASSSFRREQFF. In DNA, the CDR3 is TGTGCCAGCAGTTCCTTTAGAAGGGAGCAGTTCTTC.

The table lists this clonotype with many counts. This chain uses TRBV29-1 with TRBJ1-2; possibly TRBD1 for D (6 bases). V dropped 2 bases and J dropped 7 bases, with 14 bases sitting between them. The CDR3 extends over 13 amino acids. Germline values: CDR1 SQVTM, CDR2 ANQGSEA. The CDR3 DNA reads TGCAGCGTTGAACCACAGGGAGAGGCTGGCTACACCTTC. Protein: CSVEPQGEAGYTF.

This clonotype appeared a few times. CDR3 in amino acids: CSARSPTEMGSYEQYF. DNA for the CDR3: TGCAGTGCTAGATCGCCGACAGAAATGGGTTCGTACGAGCAGTACTTC. The chain has TRBV20-1 and TRBJ2-7, with D possibly matching TRBD1 (5 bases). The V end was cut by 2 bases, the J end by 4 bases, with 21 bases between. The germline CDR1 and CDR2 sequences are DFQATT and SNEGSKA (reference sequence). This CDR3 is 16 amino acids long.

The rearrangement uses TRBV2 and TRBJ2-7, with 9 bases that match TRBD2. Germline assignment: CDR1 SNHLY and CDR2 FYNNEI. This CDR3 region has 15 residues. J lost 3 bases, V lost 6 bases, and 9 bases had no gene match. CDR3 sequence (DNA): TGTGCCAGCAGCTCACCGGGACTAGCTCTCTACGAGCAGTACTTC. Protein sequence: CASSSPGLALYEQYF.